The rows below give T cell receptor beta chains drawn from one sample of a study of molecular identifiers for immune sequencing clone quantification. TCRdb re-analysed the PCR reads in MiXCR, keeping a single row per CDR3 protein. This sample yields 490,000 or so distinct CDR3 sequences, of which 20% to 25% are seen a single time; approximately 0.8% belongs to the top ten. The material sequenced was naive CD8+ T cells from blood, with Jurkat cell RNA spiked in. These receptors came from a human donor in good health. Some libraries in this study had Jurkat cell RNA spiked in. CDR3s include the opening cysteine and the closing phenylalanine or tryptophan. D genes are given only for firm matches. Some rows have no size entry. The others give once, few or many, or a class for an expanded clone.

d_call	clone_size	v_call	j_call	cdr3_nt	cdr3_aa
.	few	TRBV7-8	TRBJ1-3	TGTGCCAGCAGCTTAGCCGCGGTACTTACTGGAAACACCATATATTTT	CASSLAAVLTGNTIYF
.	.	TRBV2	TRBJ2-7	TGTGCCAGCAGCAAAGGGGGGCCGGGAGAGTACTTC	CASSKGGPGEYF
TRBD1	.	TRBV4-3	TRBJ2-7	TGCGCCAGCAGCCACGGACAGGGTCAAAGCGAGCAGTACTTC	CASSHGQGQSEQYF
TRBD1	.	TRBV5-6	TRBJ2-5	TGTGCCAGCAGCCCGGACAGGGGGCGACGAGAGACCCAGTACTTC	CASSPDRGRRETQYF
TRBD1	.	TRBV4-1	TRBJ1-6	TGCGCCAGCAGCCAGATACAGGGGAATAATTCACCCCTCCACTTT	CASSQIQGNNSPLHF
TRBD2	few	TRBV9	TRBJ2-1	TGTGCCAGCAGCGTAGTACCCCTCCTAGCGGGGGGGCCTGGAGAGCAGTTCTTC	CASSVVPLLAGGPGEQFF
TRBD2	many	TRBV7-9	TRBJ2-2	TGTGCCAGCAGCCAAGGACTAGCGGGAGTGTCCGCGAACACCGGGGAGCTGTTTTTT	CASSQGLAGVSANTGELFF
.	.	TRBV28	TRBJ1-5	TGTGCCAGCAGTTTAAGACAGGACCAACGGGGGCCCCAGCATTTT	CASSLRQDQRGPQHF
.	few	TRBV9	TRBJ1-2	TGTGCCAGCAACCCGACCGGTACCTATGGCTACACCTTC	CASNPTGTYGYTF
TRBD1	.	TRBV6-5	TRBJ2-7	TGTGCCAGCAGTACCGGGACAGGGTTTGGCTACGAGCAGTACTTC	CASSTGTGFGYEQYF
.	.	TRBV19	TRBJ1-6	TGTGCCGCTGGGGCAGGGAATTCGTATTCACCCCTCCACTTT	CAAGAGNSYSPLHF
.	few	TRBV4-1	TRBJ2-7	TGCGCCAGCAGCCTGTACGGACGCGACGAGCAGTACTTC	CASSLYGRDEQYF
TRBD1	many	TRBV24-1	TRBJ1-1	TGTGCCACCCGGGGACAGATGAACACTGAAGCTTTCTTT	CATRGQMNTEAFF
.	.	TRBV2	TRBJ1-1	TGTGCCAGCAGTGACCCGACAGTGTTGAACACTGAAGCTTTCTTT	CASSDPTVLNTEAFF
TRBD1	.	TRBV7-9	TRBJ2-7	TGTGCCAGCAGCTATGGGGGACAGGAGGAGCAGTACTTC	CASSYGGQEEQYF
.	many	TRBV29-1	TRBJ2-5	TGCAGCGTTGTACAGGTTGAAGAGACCCAGTACTTC	CSVVQVEETQYF
.	.	TRBV2	TRBJ1-2	TGTGCCAGCAGTGATGGCCCGGCTAACTATGGCTACACCTTC	CASSDGPANYGYTF
.	few	TRBV5-6	TRBJ1-5	TGTGCCAGCAGCTTGAGTTGGGGGAATAGCAATCAGCCCCAGCATTTT	CASSLSWGNSNQPQHF
TRBD1	few	TRBV4-1	TRBJ2-7	TGCGCCAGCAGCAGCGGGACAGGGGCCAACGAGCAGTACTTC	CASSSGTGANEQYF
TRBD1	many	TRBV7-6	TRBJ1-4	TGTGCCAGCAGTCAAGCCGGGACAGAGGAAAAACTGTTTTTT	CASSQAGTEEKLFF
.	.	TRBV5-6	TRBJ2-3	TGTGCCAGCAGCTTGGGGAACCTAGCAAGCACAGATACGCAGTATTTT	CASSLGNLASTDTQYF
TRBD1	.	TRBV3-1	TRBJ1-1	TGTGCCAGCAGCCCGGGACCCCTAGCCGGGACAGTAAACACTGAAGCTTTCTTT	CASSPGPLAGTVNTEAFF
TRBD1	many	TRBV4-1	TRBJ2-7	TGCGCCAGCAGCCAAGAGCGGACAGGCCCCTACGAGCAGTACTTC	CASSQERTGPYEQYF
.	many	TRBV5-1	TRBJ1-1	TGCGCCAGCAGCTTGGGATGGACTGAAGCTTTCTTT	CASSLGWTEAFF
TRBD2	many	TRBV27	TRBJ2-1	TGTGCCAGCAGTTTGTTAAGCGGGAGGGCCCATAATGAGCAGTTCTTC	CASSLLSGRAHNEQFF
.	.	TRBV19	TRBJ1-5	TGTGCCAGTAGTTCCGGGCACCGTGGCAATCAGCCCCAGCATTTT	CASSSGHRGNQPQHF
TRBD1	.	TRBV28	TRBJ2-3	TGTGCCAGCAGTTTCCAGGGGGCTAAGACAGATACGCAGTATTTT	CASSFQGAKTDTQYF